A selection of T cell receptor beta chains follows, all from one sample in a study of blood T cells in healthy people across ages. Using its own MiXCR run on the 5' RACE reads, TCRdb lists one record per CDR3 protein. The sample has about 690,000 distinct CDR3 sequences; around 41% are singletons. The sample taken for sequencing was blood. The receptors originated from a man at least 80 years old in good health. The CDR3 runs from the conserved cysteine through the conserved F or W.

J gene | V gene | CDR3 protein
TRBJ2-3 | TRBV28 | CASSLGLGVTRQGRTDTQYF
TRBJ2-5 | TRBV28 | CATVGRPIFREQYF
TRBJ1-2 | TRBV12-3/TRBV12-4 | CALGVNYGYTF
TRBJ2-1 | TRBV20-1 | CSASQTGGAGNEQFF
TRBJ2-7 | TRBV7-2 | CASSFGSGKYNEQYF
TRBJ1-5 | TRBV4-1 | CASSQVPGDNQPQHF
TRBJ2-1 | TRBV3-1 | CASSQPGSGSYNEQFF
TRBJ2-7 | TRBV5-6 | CASRRDPGQSYEQYF
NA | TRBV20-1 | CSATGFGTGTYEQYF
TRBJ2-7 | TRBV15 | CATSRRAGGPYEQYF
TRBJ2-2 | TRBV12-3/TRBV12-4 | CASSFATGGTGELFF
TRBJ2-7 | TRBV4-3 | CASSLGDGPTYEQYF
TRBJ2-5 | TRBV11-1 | CASSSGTARQETQYF
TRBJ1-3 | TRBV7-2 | CASSRARDDTIYF
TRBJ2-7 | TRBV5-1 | CASSLARQVWAGRQYF
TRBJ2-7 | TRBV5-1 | CASSLDDSYEQYF
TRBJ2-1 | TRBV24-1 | CATSDASGVYNEQFF
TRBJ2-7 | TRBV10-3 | CAISESVGSAYEQYF
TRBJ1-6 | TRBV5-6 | CASSLGQLNNSPLHF
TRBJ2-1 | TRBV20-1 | CSARPGTSGNEQFF